Following are 20 T cell receptor beta chains from one sample sequenced in a study of cytomegalovirus exposure and HLA in healthy donors. Both 60 Vbeta primers and 13 Jbeta primers went into the PCR. Generated by immunoSEQ multiplex PCR, the TCRdb table keeps only in-frame clones and is missing some. Seen here are under 200,000 clones, about 77% observed once, and the top ten hold 7.4%. Sequencing was done on a sample of PBMCs. These receptors were obtained from a male donor in good health and CMV-seropositive.

The chain recombines TRBV27 with TRBJ2-1; TRBD2 agrees at 7 bases. There are 14 residues in the CDR3. Germline CDR1 MNHEY, CDR2 SMNVEV (reference sequence). The junction had 3 bases not matched to a gene; V was cut back by 5 bases and J by 2 bases. The CDR3 protein is CASSAGTTYNEQFF. CDR3 nucleotides: TGTGCCAGCAGTGCCGGGACTACCTACAATGAGCAGTTCTTC.

This clone showed up just once. The chain recombines TRBV27 with TRBJ1-2; TRBD1 is a possible D gene (5 bases). Trimming stripped 4 bases from V and 7 bases from J, with 10 bases between. The CDR3 loop spans 12 amino acids. Germline loops: CDR1 MNHEY, CDR2 SMNVEV (reference sequence). Here the CDR3 DNA reads TGTGCCAGCAGTTCCCAGGGTTCTGGCTACACCTTC. Translated, it gives CASSSQGSGYTF.

This clone has a single count. The V call is TRBV9, the J call TRBJ2-7, with a weak D call TRBD1 (5 bases). There are 14 residues in the CDR3. The V gene lost 0 bases and the J gene lost 2 bases, with 9 bases spanning the gap. Germline lookup yields CDR1 SGDLS and CDR2 YYNGEE. CDR3 sequence (DNA): TGTGCCAGCAGCGTAGGTCAGGGTACCTACGAGCAGTACTTC. Translation: CASSVGQGTYEQYF.

J is TRBJ2-1 and V is TRBV27; 9 bases match TRBD1. CDR1 is MNHEY and CDR2 is SMNVEV in the germline V gene (reference sequence). The CDR3 length is 13 residues. Germline trimming cut 5 bases from V and 8 bases from J; bases unmatched to any gene: 4. CDR3 residues: CASSPGQGYEQFF. CDR3 coding DNA: TGTGCCAGCAGTCCGGGACAGGGCTATGAGCAGTTCTTC.

The chain combines TRBV5-1 with TRBJ2-1; 14 bases line up with TRBD2. The CDR3 extends over 17 amino acids. The J segment lost 2 bases and the V segment lost 2 bases, leaving 3 bases of the junction unmatched. CDR1 SGHRS and CDR2 YFSETQ come from the germline V gene. The CDR3 nucleotides read TGCGCCAGCAGCTTCCGACTAGCGGGGGGGACCTACAATGAGCAGTTCTTC. This translates into CASSFRLAGGTYNEQFF.

The CDR3 DNA reads TGTGCCTGGAGTCCAGTTAGCGTCCATGAGCAGTTCTTC. Translating gives CAWSPVSVHEQFF. The chain employs TRBV30 and TRBJ2-1, with D tentatively TRBD2 (5 bases). The CDR3 has 13 amino acids. Germline V gives CDR1 GTSNPN, CDR2 SVGIG (reference sequence). V lost 2 bases to trimming and J lost 8 bases, with 13 bases between them.

The chain employs TRBV2 and TRBJ1-2, with no clear D. Germline V gene sequence: CDR1 SNHLY, CDR2 FYNNEI. V was shortened by 7 bases and J by 0 bases, with 12 bases between the two germline ends. The CDR3 is made up of 14 amino acids. The CDR3 here is CASTYRAANYGYTF. CDR3 DNA: TGTGCCAGCACCTACAGAGCAGCTAACTATGGCTACACCTTC.

Turning to this clone: Additional DNA sequences in this sample encode the identical CDR3. The V gene is TRBV30, the J gene TRBJ2-5; no reliable D call. The V end lost 0 bases, the J end lost 2 bases, and 4 bases lay between the germline ends. The CDR3 sequence is 12 residues long. The germline V gene has CDR1 GTSNPN and CDR2 SVGIG (reference sequence). CDR3: CAWSVLQETQYF. The CDR3 nucleotides are TGTGCCTGGAGTGTACTGCAAGAGACCCAGTACTTC.

The V call is TRBV5-4, the J call TRBJ2-7, with 8 bases lining up with TRBD2. The CDR3 covers 16 residues. Germline loops: CDR1 SGHNT, CDR2 YYREEE (reference sequence). With 1 base clipped from V and 2 bases from J, the junction kept 8 bases outside the gene matches. CDR3 in amino acids: CASSLRLAGPTYEQYF. CDR3 DNA: TGTGCCAGCAGCTTGCGCCTAGCGGGTCCTACCTACGAGCAGTACTTC.

The J gene is TRBJ1-2, the V gene TRBV10-3; D gene uncertain. The germline CDR1 and CDR2 sequences are ENHRY and SYGVKD. The germline V and J ends were trimmed by 1 base and 10 bases, with 13 bases remaining between them. The CDR3 totals 13 residues. CDR3 in DNA: TGTGCCATCAGTGAGTTGGAGATGAATAACTACACCTTC. Amino acids: CAISELEMNNYTF.

J is TRBJ1-1 and V is TRBV6-1; D is ambiguous. Germline V lookup: CDR1 MNHNS, CDR2 SASEGT. The CDR3 sequence is 14 residues long. Deletions cut 3 bases from V and 8 bases from J, with 16 bases between. DNA of the CDR3: TGTGCCAGCAGTGATAGTCGCCACGCACGGGAAGCTTTCTTT. Amino acids: CASSDSRHAREAFF.

This clone was counted only a few times. The genes are TRBV6-5 and TRBJ1-1; 7 bases agree with TRBD1. Germline V lookup: CDR1 MNHEY, CDR2 SVGAGI. The V gene end was trimmed by 6 bases and the J gene end by 6 bases; junction bases not matched to a gene: 7. The CDR3 contains 13 residues. The CDR3 region is CASRQTRGSEAFF. CDR3 sequence (DNA): TGTGCCAGCAGACAAACCAGGGGGTCTGAAGCTTTCTTT.

CDR3 in DNA: TGTGCCAGCAGCGTAGGGGTCAGGGCGAATTTCGGTGGCTACACCTTC. Translating it yields CASSVGVRANFGGYTF. This chain uses TRBV9 with TRBJ1-2; possible D gene TRBD1, 5 bases. This CDR3 region has 16 residues. Trimming pared 0 bases from V and 7 bases from J, leaving 19 bases between. Per the germline V gene, CDR1 is SGDLS and CDR2 is YYNGEE.

The V gene is TRBV2, the J gene TRBJ1-1; weak D call: TRBD1 (5 bases). The CDR3 loop spans 14 amino acids. Deletions cut 7 bases from V and 0 bases from J, with 12 bases between. Germline CDR1 is SNHLY and CDR2 is FYNNEI. The CDR3 region is CASTPDSLNTEAFF. For the CDR3, the DNA is TGTGCCAGCACTCCAGACAGTTTGAACACTGAAGCTTTCTTT.

V is TRBV5-6 and J is TRBJ2-7; no clear D gene. V was clipped by 6 bases and J by 0 bases, with 22 bases between them. Germline lookup yields CDR1 SGHDT and CDR2 YYEEEE. The CDR3 spans 17 residues. The CDR3 bases are TGTGCCAGCAAAGCTACGCGCACAGACAACCTCTCCTACGAGCAGTACTTC. It encodes CASKATRTDNLSYEQYF.

The chain carries TRBV6-1 and TRBJ2-5; TRBD1 aligns across 8 bases. The trim removed 1 base at V and 6 bases at J, leaving 4 bases unmatched. The CDR3 is 14 amino acids. The germline V gene has CDR1 MNHNS and CDR2 SASEGT. As DNA, the CDR3 is TGTGCCAGCAGTGAAGGACAGGGGCCGAAGACCCAGTACTTC. It encodes CASSEGQGPKTQYF.

As DNA, the CDR3 is TGTGCCTCATCGGGGACAGGGGGGCCCCAGCATTTT. This translates into CASSGTGGPQHF. This chain links TRBV30 with TRBJ1-5; 11 bases are a match to TRBD1. Germline trimming cut 7 bases from V and 9 bases from J; bases unmatched to any gene: 5. CDR1 is GTSNPN, CDR2 SVGIG, per germline (reference sequence). The length of the CDR3 is 12 residues.

The chain is built from TRBV11-2 and TRBJ2-7; the match to TRBD1 covers 7 bases. The junction had 9 bases not matched to a gene; V was cut back by 5 bases and J by 5 bases. Per the germline V gene, CDR1 is SGHAT and CDR2 is FQNNGV. This CDR3 has 14 amino acids. DNA of the CDR3: TGTGCCAGCAGCGGGGCCAGGGGGTTTAACGAGCAGTACTTC. It codes for CASSGARGFNEQYF.

Only a few counts were recorded for this clone. The chain combines TRBV2 with TRBJ1-4; D possibly corresponds to TRBD1 (6 bases). V lost 6 bases to trimming and J lost 0 bases, with 11 bases between them. The germline gives CDR1 SNHLY, CDR2 FYNNEI. This CDR3 spans 15 amino acids. CDR3 sequence reads: CASSRTAATNEKLFF. The CDR3 DNA reads TGTGCCAGCAGCAGGACAGCAGCAACTAATGAAAAACTGTTTTTT.

J is TRBJ1-6 and V is TRBV19; D gene uncertain. The ends were cut back, 3 bases at V and 7 bases at J, with 10 bases in the middle. CDR1 is LNHDA and CDR2 is SQIVND in the germline V gene (reference sequence). This CDR3 has 14 residues. The CDR3 region has the DNA TGTGCCAGTAGTATGGAGAGGCAAAATTCACCCCTCCACTTT. This encodes CASSMERQNSPLHF. The complete variable domain, with remaining parts taken from reference TRBV19 and TRBJ1-6, reads DGGITQSPKYLFRKEGQNVTLSCEQNLNHDAMYWYRQDPGQGLRLIYYSQIVNDFQKGDIAEGYSVSREKKESFPLTVTSAQKNPTAFYLCASSMERQNSPLHFGNGTRLTVT.